These T cell receptor beta chains were read from a single sample in a study of T cells after yellow fever vaccination. MiXCR, applied by TCRdb to the 5' RACE reads, yields one record per CDR3 protein. The sample records 300,000 to 400,000 distinct CDR3 sequences, 6.2% being singletons. The starting material was PBMCs, obtained 5 days after the yellow fever booster vaccination. The receptors shown here come from a man in his thirties or forties who received the YFV17D yellow fever vaccine. Both conserved end residues are part of each CDR3. The order of the fields is clone size, D gene, V gene, J gene, CDR3 protein, CDR3 DNA. D genes are given only for firm matches. Some rows have no size entry. The others give once, few or many, or a class for an expanded clone.

size: few; D: TRBD1; V: TRBV20-1; J: TRBJ2-7; CDR3: CSASRTGASYEQYF; DNA: TGCAGTGCTTCCCGGACAGGGGCTTCCTACGAGCAGTACTTC
size: -; D: -; V: TRBV20-1; J: TRBJ2-1; CDR3: CSARDRASSSYNEQFF; DNA: TGCAGTGCTAGAGACCGGGCCAGTAGCTCCTACAATGAGCAGTTCTTC
size: -; D: TRBD1; V: TRBV12-3/TRBV12-4; J: TRBJ2-5; CDR3: CASSTGTGSQYF; DNA: TGTGCCAGCAGCACCGGGACAGGGTCCCAGTACTTC
size: -; D: TRBD2; V: TRBV15; J: TRBJ2-1; CDR3: CATSRTKSGSSYNEQFF; DNA: TGTGCCACCAGCAGAACCAAGAGCGGGAGCTCCTACAATGAGCAGTTCTTC
size: few; D: -; V: TRBV20-1; J: TRBJ2-1; CDR3: CSAPHLRDNEQFF; DNA: TGCAGTGCCCCCCACCTCAGGGACAATGAGCAGTTCTTC
size: -; D: TRBD1; V: TRBV3-1; J: TRBJ1-3; CDR3: CASSPTSTGAGNTIYF; DNA: TGTGCCAGCAGCCCAACCTCGACAGGGGCTGGAAACACCATATATTTT
size: -; D: -; V: TRBV14; J: TRBJ2-3; CDR3: CASSQAPGLTTDTQYF; DNA: TGTGCCAGCAGCCAAGCCCCGGGACTTACCACAGATACGCAGTATTTT
size: -; D: -; V: TRBV28; J: TRBJ2-2; CDR3: CASSPSLANTGELFF; DNA: TGTGCCAGCAGTCCTAGTCTAGCTAACACCGGGGAGCTGTTTTTT
size: few; D: -; V: TRBV30; J: TRBJ2-3; CDR3: CAWSVIHTQYF; DNA: TGTGCCTGGAGTGTAATTCATACGCAGTATTTT
size: few; D: -; V: TRBV20-1; J: TRBJ2-5; CDR3: CSVRNWAAETQYF; DNA: TGCAGTGTTAGAAATTGGGCGGCGGAGACCCAGTACTTC
size: few; D: TRBD1; V: TRBV6-5; J: TRBJ2-7; CDR3: CASTGGVEQYF; DNA: TGTGCCAGCACAGGGGGAGTCGAGCAGTACTTC
size: many; D: -; V: TRBV5-1; J: TRBJ2-2; CDR3: CASSFWGNANTGELFF; DNA: TGCGCCAGCAGCTTCTGGGGCAACGCGAACACCGGGGAGCTGTTTTTT
size: -; D: TRBD1; V: TRBV10-2; J: TRBJ2-7; CDR3: CASRQGELSEQYF; DNA: TGCGCCAGCAGACAGGGGGAATTGAGCGAGCAGTACTTC
size: -; D: -; V: TRBV6-5; J: TRBJ2-2; CDR3: CASRRITGELFF; DNA: TGTGCCAGCAGGCGGATCACCGGGGAGCTGTTTTTT
size: many; D: TRBD2; V: TRBV10-3; J: TRBJ2-5; CDR3: CAIGDGLAGDETQYF; DNA: TGTGCCATCGGAGACGGACTAGCGGGAGATGAGACCCAGTACTTC
size: many; D: TRBD2; V: TRBV7-8; J: TRBJ2-3; CDR3: CASSATSGRGKDTQYF; DNA: TGTGCCAGCAGCGCCACTAGCGGGAGAGGGAAAGATACGCAGTATTTT
size: -; D: -; V: TRBV9; J: TRBJ1-2; CDR3: CASSASPVDYGYTF; DNA: TGTGCCAGCAGCGCATCCCCGGTTGATTATGGCTACACCTTC
size: few; D: TRBD2; V: TRBV5-1; J: TRBJ2-1; CDR3: CASSLTGLAEGYNEQFF; DNA: TGCGCCAGCAGCTTGACGGGACTAGCGGAAGGCTACAATGAGCAGTTCTTC
size: few; D: -; V: TRBV4-3; J: TRBJ2-1; CDR3: CASSQNHASINEQFF; DNA: TGCGCCAGCAGCCAAAACCACGCTTCTATCAATGAGCAGTTCTTC
size: many; D: -; V: TRBV7-9; J: TRBJ2-3; CDR3: CASSLSVEPDTQYF; DNA: TGTGCCAGCAGCTTATCGGTGGAGCCAGATACGCAGTATTTT
size: -; D: -; V: TRBV5-6; J: TRBJ2-7; CDR3: CASSGIVGVGYEQYF; DNA: TGTGCCAGCAGCGGAATAGTGGGAGTAGGGTACGAGCAGTACTTC
size: many; D: TRBD2; V: TRBV10-3; J: TRBJ2-1; CDR3: CAIRVGTSANNEQFF; DNA: TGTGCCATCAGGGTGGGGACTAGCGCCAACAATGAGCAGTTCTTC
size: many; D: TRBD1; V: TRBV4-3; J: TRBJ2-7; CDR3: CASSHLEGQGAYEQYF; DNA: TGCGCCAGCAGCCACCTTGAGGGCCAGGGGGCCTACGAGCAGTACTTC
size: -; D: -; V: TRBV6-5; J: TRBJ1-6; CDR3: CASSYGASNSPLHF; DNA: TGTGCCAGCAGTTATGGGGCAAGCAATTCACCCCTCCACTTT
size: many; D: -; V: TRBV28; J: TRBJ1-2; CDR3: CASTQQYGYTF; DNA: TGTGCCAGCACTCAACAGTATGGCTACACCTTC
size: few; D: -; V: TRBV10-3; J: TRBJ1-3; CDR3: CAIRGHSGNTIYF; DNA: TGTGCCATCCGGGGGCACTCTGGAAACACCATATATTTT
size: -; D: TRBD2; V: TRBV7-6; J: TRBJ2-1; CDR3: CASSLVITSGSNEQFF; DNA: TGTGCCAGCAGCTTAGTAATTACTAGCGGGAGCAATGAGCAGTTCTTC
size: many; D: -; V: TRBV7-2; J: TRBJ2-1; CDR3: CASSYDGEQFF; DNA: TGTGCCAGCAGCTATGACGGTGAGCAGTTCTTC